This is a list of T cell receptor beta chains from one sample in a study of TIL therapy for anti-PD-1-resistant metastatic lung cancer. This table comes from immunoSEQ multiplex PCR, and its TCRdb copy is limited to in-frame clones, with some not included. Of about 26,000 clones listed, approximately 72% are singletons. This specimen was tumor tissue, taken at baseline. Every receptor here comes from a person between 30 and 79 years old with non-small cell lung cancer. CDR3s include the opening cysteine and the closing phenylalanine or tryptophan. The D gene is left open where the match is weak. Rows may omit the clone size; those that give it use once, few, many or a size class.

clone_size	v_call	j_call	d_call	cdr3_nt	cdr3_aa
NA	TRBV11-3	TRBJ2-3	NA	TGTGCCAGCAGCTTAGATGCCTCAGATACGCAGTATTTT	CASSLDASDTQYF
NA	TRBV19	TRBJ2-1	TRBD2	TGTGCCAGTAGACCTCAGCGGGGGCGATTCTCCCGTCACAATGAGCAGTTCTTC	CASRPQRGRFSRHNEQFF
NA	TRBV27	TRBJ1-5	NA	TGTGCCAGCAGTTTATCAAGAGAAGGGCCCCAGCATTTT	CASSLSREGPQHF
NA	TRBV18	TRBJ1-1	NA	TGTGCCAGCTCACCACGCGCCGGGCACACTGAAGCTTTCTTT	CASSPRAGHTEAFF
NA	TRBV9	TRBJ2-2	NA	TGTGCCAGCAGCGTAGTGTTTGACACCGGGGAGCTGTTTTTT	CASSVVFDTGELFF
NA	TRBV7-9	TRBJ2-5	NA	TGCGCCAGCAGCCCATCCACTCGCCAAGGGACCCAGTACTTC	CASSPSTRQGTQYF
NA	TRBV6-5	TRBJ2-3	TRBD2	TGTGCCAGCACGGGGGGGATTCTTAGCACAGATACGCAGTATTTT	CASTGGILSTDTQYF
NA	TRBV6-6	TRBJ2-3	NA	TGTGCCTCTACTAGGAGGGGCACAGATACGCAGTATTTT	CASTRRGTDTQYF
NA	TRBV5-6	TRBJ2-7	NA	TGTGCCACCATGGGAGAGGGCTCCTACGAGCAGTACTTC	CATMGEGSYEQYF
NA	TRBV7-2	TRBJ2-5	NA	NA	CASSSSAGGIQYF
NA	TRBV9	TRBJ2-5	NA	TGTGCCAGCAGCGTAGAAGGGGGGTGGATCCAAGAGACCCAGTACTTC	CASSVEGGWIQETQYF
NA	TRBV6-5	TRBJ2-7	NA	TGTGCCAGCAGTTTAAGAACAGGGCGGGGGCACGAGCAGTACTTC	CASSLRTGRGHEQYF
few	TRBV7-9	TRBJ1-5	NA	TGTGCCAGCAGCTTAGTTGGTGGGCTCGGTGATCAGCCCCAGCATTTT	CASSLVGGLGDQPQHF
NA	TRBV4-3	TRBJ2-5	NA	TGCGCCAGCAGCCAAGAGGACTGGGGAGAGACCCAGTACTTC	CASSQEDWGETQYF
few	TRBV11-3	TRBJ1-2	NA	TGTGCCAGCAGCTTAGGTCAGGAAAACTATGGCTACACCTTC	CASSLGQENYGYTF
few	TRBV18	TRBJ1-6	TRBD1	TGTGCCAGCTCATCGGTCAGGGACAGCCTTCCCCTCCACTTT	CASSSVRDSLPLHF
NA	TRBV30	TRBJ1-3	TRBD1	TGTGCCTGGAGCCGTCTGACAGGGTCTGGAAACACCATATATTTT	CAWSRLTGSGNTIYF
NA	TRBV6-6	TRBJ1-1	NA	TGTGCCAGCAGTTACGATAGATCAGGCACTGAAGCTTTCTTT	CASSYDRSGTEAFF
NA	TRBV11-2	TRBJ2-5	TRBD1	TGTGCCAGCAGCCCCCGGACAGGACGCGAAGAGACCCAGTACTTC	CASSPRTGREETQYF
NA	TRBV11-1	TRBJ1-1	NA	TGTGCCAGCAGTCGGGAATCGGGCACTGAAGCTTTCTTT	CASSRESGTEAFF
NA	TRBV15	TRBJ1-6	NA	TGTGCCACACAGAGCTCCTATAATTCACCCCTCCACTTT	CATQSSYNSPLHF
NA	TRBV6-5	TRBJ2-7	NA	TGTGCCAGCAGTTCCCCCCAGGGTGACGAGCAGTACTTC	CASSSPQGDEQYF
NA	TRBV27	TRBJ1-2	TRBD1	TGTGCCAGCAGTTGGACAGGGGCCCCTTCGTACACCTTC	CASSWTGAPSYTF
NA	TRBV27	TRBJ1-6	TRBD1	TGTGCCAGCAGTCCTCGGACAGGGGGAAATTCACCCCTCCACTTT	CASSPRTGGNSPLHF